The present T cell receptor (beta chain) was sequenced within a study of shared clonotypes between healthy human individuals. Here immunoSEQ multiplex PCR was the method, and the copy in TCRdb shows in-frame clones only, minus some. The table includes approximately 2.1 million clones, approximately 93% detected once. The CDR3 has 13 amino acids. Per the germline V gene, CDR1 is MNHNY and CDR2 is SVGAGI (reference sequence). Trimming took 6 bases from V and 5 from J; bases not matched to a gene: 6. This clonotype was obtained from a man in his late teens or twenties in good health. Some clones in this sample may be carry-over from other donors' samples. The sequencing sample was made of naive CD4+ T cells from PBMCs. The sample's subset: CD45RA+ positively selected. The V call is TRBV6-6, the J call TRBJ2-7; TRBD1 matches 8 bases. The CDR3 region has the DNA TGTGCCAGCAGCTCAGGGGGCTTCAACGAGCAGTACTTC. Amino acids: CASSSGGFNEQYF.